This TCR beta chain was sequenced in a study of identical twins. A template switching step contributed a universal primer site, while unique molecular identifiers were present in the cDNA. TCRdb re-called the 5' RACE reads through MiXCR, storing one row per CDR3 protein. Of roughly 720,000 distinct CDR3 sequences listed, roughly 20% are singletons. The CDR3 extends over 15 amino acids. Unmatched junction bases numbered 9, after V lost 3 bases and J lost 7 bases. As concerns this clonotype: The antigen is undetermined.

Study-level results: In cord blood, abundant beta clonotypes had fewer insertions; memory showed no trend.

The same specimen was also included in a second study, on T cells expressing NK-cell markers. Per that study: An anti-gamma-delta TCR antibody confined sorting to alpha-beta TCR T cells across several of the experiments.

This sequence joins TRBV12-3 or TRBV12-4 and TRBJ2-1; TRBD1 matches 7 bases. The TCR was taken from a woman aged 18-29 years in good health. Sequenced sample: PBMCs. The DNA of the CDR3 is TGTGCCAGCAGTTTCGTAGGGGGCGGGTGGAATGAGCAGTTCTTC. It encodes CASSFVGGGWNEQFF.